These 8 T cell receptor beta chains share one sample of origin, sequenced in a study of cytomegalovirus exposure and HLA in healthy donors. In the PCR, 60 Vbeta and 13 Jbeta primers were used. Clones were sequenced by immunoSEQ multiplex PCR, and TCRdb holds only the in-frame ones, with some missing. The data contain 35,000 to 45,000 clones, 45% to 65% of them singletons. The sequencing sample was made of PBMCs. The receptors here all came from a human donor in good health.

This clone was counted between two and nine times. The chain links TRBV5-1 to TRBJ2-3; 15 bases map to TRBD2. Unmatched junction bases numbered 11, after V lost 4 bases and J lost 2 bases. In germline, CDR1 is SGHRS, CDR2 YFSETQ. The CDR3 loop spans 19 amino acids. CDR3 residues: CASSPGLAGGARVTDTQYF. DNA for the CDR3: TGCGCCAGCAGCCCGGGACTAGCGGGAGGCGCCAGAGTCACAGATACGCAGTATTTT.

The chain recombines TRBV7-9 with TRBJ1-1, with TRBD1 matching over 11 bases. CDR1 SEHNR and CDR2 FQNEAQ come from the germline V gene (reference sequence). This CDR3 spans 16 amino acids. Trimming took 3 bases from V and 4 from J; bases not matched to a gene: 7. The chain's CDR3 is CASSFRTGGAGTEAFF. In DNA, the CDR3 is TGTGCCAGCAGCTTTCGGACAGGGGGCGCGGGCACTGAAGCTTTCTTT.

V and J are TRBV6-1 and TRBJ1-2, with a possible D match to TRBD1 (6 bases). V was trimmed by 9 bases and J by 4 bases, leaving 21 bases between them. The CDR3 runs 15 residues. The germline V gene encodes CDR1 MNHNS and CDR2 SASEGT. The CDR3 protein is CASSAGGGLFYGYTF. The CDR3 bases are TGTGCCAGTAGCGCCGGGGGGGGCCTTTTCTATGGCTACACCTTC.

The count of this clone is one. The gene calls are TRBV5-5 and TRBJ1-4; D is undetermined. The CDR3 is 16 residues long. Germline CDR1 and CDR2: SGHKS and YYEKEE (reference sequence). V was shortened by 4 bases and J by 4 bases, with 17 bases between the two germline ends. The CDR3 DNA reads as TGTGCCAGCAGCCCGGCGGGGTCGCCCGATAATGAAAAACTGTTTTTT. Encoded protein: CASSPAGSPDNEKLFF.

Regarding this clone: A read error may produce the germline difference seen at one junction end. The gene calls are TRBV9 and TRBJ1-1; D is uncertain. The CDR3 runs to 13 residues. Germline V gene data show CDR1 as SGDLS and CDR2 as YYNGEE. As DNA, the CDR3 is TGTGCCAGCAGCGACGAACGGGGTGGTGAAGTTTTCTTT. Amino acids: CASSDERGGEVFF. The entire variable domain, with the rest obtained from reference TRBV9 and TRBJ1-1, is as follows: DSGVTQTPKHLITATGQRVTLRCSPRSGDLSVYWYQQSLDQGLQFLIQYYNGEERAKGNILERFSAQQFPDLHSELNLSSLELGDSALYFCASSDERGGEVFFGQGTRLTVV.

J is TRBJ1-2 and V is TRBV4-1; TRBD1 matches at 7 bases. The CDR3 totals 14 residues. Germline loops: CDR1 MGHRA, CDR2 YSYEKL. V lost 4 bases and J lost 7; bases outside the gene matches: 9. In DNA, the CDR3 is TGCGCCAGCAGCCCCGACAGGGAGGTGGTTGGCTACACCTTC. This gives the protein CASSPDREVVGYTF.

This chain uses TRBV28 with TRBJ1-1, with D perhaps matching TRBD1 (6 bases). Germline assignment: CDR1 MDHEN and CDR2 SYDVKM. The CDR3 extends over 13 amino acids. Trimming left V 8 bases short and J 4 bases short, with 14 bases between. Here the CDR3 reads CASSTQGPTEAFF. The CDR3 DNA sequence: TGTGCCAGCTCTACACAGGGCCCCACTGAAGCTTTCTTT.

J is TRBJ2-7 and V is TRBV5-1, with D possibly TRBD1 on 6 matching bases. V lost 0 bases to trimming and J lost 4 bases, with 14 bases between them. From germline, CDR1 is SGHRS and CDR2 YFSETQ. The CDR3 length is 15 residues. The CDR3: CASSLGASGTYEQYF. The CDR3 nucleotides read TGCGCCAGCAGCTTGGGCGCATCGGGGACATACGAGCAGTACTTC.